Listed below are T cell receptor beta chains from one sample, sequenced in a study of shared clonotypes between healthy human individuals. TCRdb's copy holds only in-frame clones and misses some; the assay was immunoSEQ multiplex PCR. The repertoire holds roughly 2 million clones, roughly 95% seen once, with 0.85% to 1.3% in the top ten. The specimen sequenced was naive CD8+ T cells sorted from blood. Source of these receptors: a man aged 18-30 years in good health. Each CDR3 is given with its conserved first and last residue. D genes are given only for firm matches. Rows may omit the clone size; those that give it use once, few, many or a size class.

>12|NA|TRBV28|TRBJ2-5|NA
CASSFKGETQYF
TGTGCCAGCAGTTTTAAAGGGGAGACCCAGTACTTC
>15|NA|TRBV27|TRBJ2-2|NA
CASSSGTLNTGELFF
TGTGCCAGCAGTTCCGGGACTTTAAACACCGGGGAGCTGTTTTTT
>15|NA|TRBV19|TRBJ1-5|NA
CASSIEGPSNQPQHF
TGTGCCAGTAGTATAGAGGGACCTAGCAATCAGCCCCAGCATTTT
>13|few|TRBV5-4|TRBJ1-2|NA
CASSLDELLGYTF
TGTGCCAGCAGCTTAGATGAGCTCCTGGGCTACACCTTC
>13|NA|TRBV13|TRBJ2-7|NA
CASSYNFVGEQYF
TGTGCCAGCAGCTACAATTTCGTTGGCGAGCAGTACTTC
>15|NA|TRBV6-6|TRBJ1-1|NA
CASSYSNEGRTEAFF
TGTGCCAGCAGTTACTCGAACGAGGGGCGGACTGAAGCTTTCTTT
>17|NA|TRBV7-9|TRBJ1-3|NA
CASSSGDHLLIGNTIYF
TGTGCCAGCAGCTCAGGTGACCACCTACTTATTGGAAACACCATATATTTT
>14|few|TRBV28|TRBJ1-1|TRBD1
CASSLGQGSTEAFF
TGTGCCAGCAGTCTCGGACAGGGATCGACTGAAGCTTTCTTT
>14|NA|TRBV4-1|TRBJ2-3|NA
CASSQGGPLDTQYF
TGCGCCAGCAGCCAAGGTGGCCCGTTAGATACGCAGTATTTT
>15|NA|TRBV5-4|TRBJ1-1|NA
CASSRDFDMNTEAFF
TGTGCCAGCAGCAGGGACTTCGACATGAACACTGAAGCTTTCTTT
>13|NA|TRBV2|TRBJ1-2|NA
CASSEATFYGYTF
TGTGCCAGCAGTGAAGCTACTTTTTACGGCTACACCTTC
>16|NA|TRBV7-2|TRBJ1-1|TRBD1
CASSLLWGQGNTEAFF
TGTGCCAGCAGCCTACTGTGGGGACAGGGGAACACTGAAGCTTTCTTT
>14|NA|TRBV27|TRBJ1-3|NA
CASQKQGPGNTIYF
TGTGCCAGCCAAAAACAGGGTCCTGGAAACACCATATATTTT
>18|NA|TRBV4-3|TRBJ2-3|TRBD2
CASSQGLAGGPSGNTQYF
TGCGCCAGCAGCCAGGGACTAGCGGGAGGGCCGTCCGGGAATACGCAGTATTTT
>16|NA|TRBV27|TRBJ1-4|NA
CASSFSFGETEEKLFF
TGTGCCAGCAGTTTCTCATTTGGCGAGACGGAGGAAAAACTGTTTTTT
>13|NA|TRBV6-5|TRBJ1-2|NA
CASSYSAGTGYTF
TGTGCCAGCAGTTACTCGGCGGGAACGGGCTACACCTTC
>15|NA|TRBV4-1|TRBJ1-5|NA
CASSIWDEGGQPQHF
TGCGCCAGCAGCATATGGGACGAAGGTGGCCAGCCCCAGCATTTT
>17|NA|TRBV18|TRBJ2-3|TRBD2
CASSPPMIAGGTDTQYF
TGTGCCAGCTCACCACCGATGATAGCGGGGGGCACAGATACGCAGTATTTT
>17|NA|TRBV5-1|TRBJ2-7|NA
CASSPRAGQRRSYEQYF
TGCGCCAGCAGTCCCCGCGCCGGACAGCGACGCTCCTACGAGCAGTACTTC
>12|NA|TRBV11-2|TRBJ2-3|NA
CASSSIEDTQYF
TGTGCCAGCAGCTCGATAGAGGATACGCAGTATTTT
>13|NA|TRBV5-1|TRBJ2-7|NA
CASSLGYSYEQYF
TGCGCCAGCAGCTTGGGTTACTCCTACGAGCAGTACTTC
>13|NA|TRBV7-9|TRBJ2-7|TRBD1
CASSLKTGYEQYF
TGTGCCAGCAGCTTAAAGACAGGGTACGAGCAGTACTTC
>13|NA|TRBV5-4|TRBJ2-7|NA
CASSFPGTYEQYF
TGTGCCAGCAGCTTTCCAGGAACCTACGAGCAGTACTTC
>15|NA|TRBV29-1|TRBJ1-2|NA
CSVGKEDNANYGYTF
TGCAGCGTCGGAAAAGAGGACAACGCTAACTATGGCTACACCTTC
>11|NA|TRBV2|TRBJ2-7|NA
CASSVGAEQYF
TGTGCCAGCAGTGTGGGGGCCGAGCAGTACTTC
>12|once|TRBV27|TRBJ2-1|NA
CASSSGFDEQFF
TGTGCCAGCAGTTCGGGATTCGATGAGCAGTTCTTC
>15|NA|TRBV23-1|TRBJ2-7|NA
CASSHWQGSPYEQYF
TGCGCCAGCAGTCATTGGCAGGGGTCCCCCTACGAGCAGTACTTC
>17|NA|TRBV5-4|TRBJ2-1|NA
CASSPLTGEGSYNEQFF
TGTGCCAGCAGCCCATTAACCGGGGAAGGGTCCTACAATGAGCAGTTCTTC
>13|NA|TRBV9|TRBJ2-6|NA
CASRVSGANVLTF
TGTGCCAGCAGAGTCTCTGGGGCCAACGTCCTGACTTTC
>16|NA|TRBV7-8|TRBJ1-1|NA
CASSPSPPRWITEAFF
TGTGCCAGCAGCCCATCCCCCCCTCGGTGGATCACTGAAGCTTTCTTT
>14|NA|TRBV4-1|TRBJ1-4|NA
CASSSGGSNEKLFF
TGCGCCAGCAGCTCTGGAGGGAGTAATGAAAAACTGTTTTTT
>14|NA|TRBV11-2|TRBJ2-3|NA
CASSLEFSTDTQYF
TGTGCCAGCAGCTTAGAATTTAGCACAGATACGCAGTATTTT
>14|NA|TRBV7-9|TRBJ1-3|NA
CASSSSRHGNTIYF
TGTGCCAGCAGCTCAAGTCGCCATGGGAACACCATATATTTT
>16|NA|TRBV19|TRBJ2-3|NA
CASSALGDSYTDTQYF
TGTGCCAGTAGCGCACTTGGGGACTCTTACACAGATACGCAGTATTTT
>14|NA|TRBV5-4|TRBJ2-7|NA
CASGSRGTSYEQYF
TGTGCCAGCGGGAGCAGGGGAACATCCTACGAGCAGTACTTC
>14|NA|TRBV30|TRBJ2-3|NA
CASGLGLGTDTQYF
TGTGCCTCTGGACTGGGGCTAGGCACAGATACGCAGTATTTT
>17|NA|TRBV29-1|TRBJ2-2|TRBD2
CSVEDHPASGNTGELFF
TGCAGCGTTGAAGATCACCCCGCTAGCGGGAACACCGGGGAGCTGTTTTTT